Listed here are 13 T cell receptor beta chains from one sample, sequenced in a study of shared clonotypes between healthy human individuals. Repertoires were generated with immunoSEQ multiplex PCR, while TCRdb's copy carries only in-frame clones and drops some. The sample records about 2 million clones, 95% being singletons. The specimen sequenced was naive CD4+ T cells sorted from blood. The subset was: CD45RA+ positively selected. All receptors derive from a man between 18 and 29 years old in good health.

There are a few counts of this clone. The V and J genes are TRBV13 and TRBJ2-7; 10 bases agree with TRBD1. V dropped 4 bases and J dropped 0; count of bases not matched to a gene: 3. There are 15 residues in the CDR3. Looked up from germline, CDR1 is PRHDT and CDR2 is FYEKMQ (reference sequence). The CDR3 DNA is TGTGCCAGCAGCTCGGGACAGGGGAGCTCCTACGAGCAGTACTTC. Its protein product is CASSSGQGSSYEQYF. The variable domain in full, completed from reference TRBV13 and TRBJ2-7, reads AAGVIQSPRHLIKEKRETATLKCYPIPRHDTVYWYQQGPGQDPQFLISFYEKMQSDKGSIPDRFSAQQFSDYHSELNMSSLELGDSALYFCASSSGQGSSYEQYFGPGTRLTVT.

The rearrangement uses TRBV30 and TRBJ1-1, with a tentative D call TRBD1 (6 bases). Germline V CDR1 and CDR2: GTSNPN, SVGIG (reference sequence). Trimming left V 3 bases short and J 3 bases short, with 11 bases between. The CDR3 sequence is 13 residues long. The CDR3 reads CAWREGHYTEAFF. In nucleotides, the CDR3 is TGTGCCTGGAGGGAGGGACATTACACTGAAGCTTTCTTT.

The chain carries TRBV7-3 and TRBJ2-3; D possibly corresponds to TRBD2 (6 bases). The CDR3 is made up of 15 amino acids. V lost 2 bases and J lost 1, with 10 bases in between. Germline CDR1 and CDR2: SGHTA and FQGTGA. The CDR3 is CASSLRGYGTDTQYF. CDR3 DNA sequence: TGTGCCAGCAGCTTACGGGGGTACGGCACAGATACGCAGTATTTT.

The genes are TRBV19 and TRBJ1-1; the D is unclear. The CDR3 has 15 amino acids. The germline V gene encodes CDR1 LNHDA and CDR2 SQIVND (reference sequence). V gave up 0 bases and J gave up 0 bases, with 8 bases separating them. CDR3: CASSIDTALNTEAFF. The CDR3, as DNA: TGTGCCAGTAGTATAGATACGGCCCTGAACACTGAAGCTTTCTTT.

This clone was observed once. The chain combines TRBV18 with TRBJ2-3; D ambiguous. Germline lookup yields CDR1 KGHSH and CDR2 LQKENI. The V end lost 2 bases, the J end lost 6 bases, and 6 bases lay between the germline ends. The CDR3 extends over 12 amino acids. As DNA, the CDR3 is TGTGCCAGCTCACCAGAGGATGATACGCAGTATTTT. This translates into CASSPEDDTQYF.

The V gene is TRBV7-2, the J gene TRBJ2-2, with 8 bases fitting TRBD2. Germline CDR1 is SGHTA and CDR2 is FQGNSA. The ends lost 0 bases at V and 8 bases at J; junction bases unmatched: 2. The CDR3 contains 14 residues. The CDR3 here is CASSLAAGAGELFF. The CDR3 bases are TGTGCCAGCAGCTTAGCAGCGGGAGCGGGGGAGCTGTTTTTT.

This chain links TRBV25-1 with TRBJ1-6; 11 positions match TRBD1. The germline V gene has CDR1 MGHDK and CDR2 SYGVNS. This CDR3 region has 16 residues. V was clipped by 1 base and J by 8 bases; unmatched bases: 4. CDR3 nucleotide sequence: TGTGCCAGCAGTGAATGGGGGACAGGGGGGCATTCACCCCTCCACTTT. Protein: CASSEWGTGGHSPLHF.

The rearrangement joins TRBV7-6 to TRBJ1-5; TRBD1 might be the D (6 bases). Deletions cut 2 bases from V and 0 bases from J, with 8 bases between. Germline values: CDR1 SGHVS, CDR2 FNYEAQ. This CDR3 is 15 amino acids long. The CDR3, as DNA: TGTGCCAGCAGCTTAAGGGGGACTAGCAATCAGCCCCAGCATTTT. This codes for CASSLRGTSNQPQHF.

DNA of the CDR3: TGCGCCAGCAGCCAAGATCCCGGGTCGATACAGGGCTCCTATAATTCACCCCTCCACTTT. Translating it yields CASSQDPGSIQGSYNSPLHF. J is TRBJ1-6 and V is TRBV4-1; perhaps TRBD1 as D (6 bases). V lost 0 bases and J 0 bases, leaving 18 bases between the germline ends. Germline CDR1 reads MGHRA; CDR2 reads YSYEKL. The CDR3 covers 20 residues.

This clone was seen only once. The chain combines TRBV27 with TRBJ1-1; 7 bases map to TRBD1. Germline loops: CDR1 MNHEY, CDR2 SMNVEV (reference sequence). The CDR3 loop spans 14 amino acids. The V and J ends lost 6 bases and 4 bases, in that order; junction bases with no gene match: 8. The CDR3 DNA is TGTGCCAGCAGGTTGGACAGGTTAGGCACTGAAGCTTTCTTT. Translating it yields CASRLDRLGTEAFF.

This chain uses TRBV6-6 with TRBJ2-7, with 10 bases lining up with TRBD1. Germline CDR1 and CDR2: MNHNY and SVGAGI (reference sequence). The CDR3 sequence is 15 residues long. With 7 bases clipped from V and 1 base from J, the junction kept 7 bases outside the gene matches. CDR3 DNA sequence: TGTGCCAGCACGGCCGGGGACAGGGGATCCTACGAGCAGTACTTC. It translates to CASTAGDRGSYEQYF.

This clone has just one count. The rearrangement joins TRBV18 to TRBJ2-5, with D possibly TRBD1 on 7 matching bases. CDR1 KGHSH and CDR2 LQKENI come from the germline V gene. V gave up 2 bases and J gave up 5 bases, with 15 bases separating them. The CDR3 sequence is 15 residues long. In nucleotides, the CDR3 is TGTGCCAGCTCACCAATTCTGACAGGGAGGGAGACCCAGTACTTC. Translated, it gives CASSPILTGRETQYF.

Turning to this clone: Other DNA sequences in the sample encode the same CDR3. J is TRBJ1-2 and V is TRBV5-1; D is unresolved. With 4 bases removed from V and 0 bases from J, the gap between germline ends came to 10 bases. The CDR3 has 14 amino acids. Germline V gene data show CDR1 as SGHRS and CDR2 as YFSETQ. CDR3 residues: CASSPDGANYGYTF. For the CDR3, the DNA is TGCGCCAGCAGCCCGGACGGAGCTAACTATGGCTACACCTTC.